The 27 T cell receptor beta chains in this list originate from one sample, sequenced in a study of identical twins. TCRdb re-derived calls from the 5' RACE reads in MiXCR, one entry per CDR3 protein. The table includes approximately 700,000 distinct CDR3 sequences, less than 7% detected once. The sample comprised naive T cells sorted from blood. These receptors were obtained from a man younger than 35 in good health.

V and J are TRBV5-1 and TRBJ2-1, with 11 bases that match TRBD2. This CDR3 region has 15 residues. The germline gives CDR1 SGHRS, CDR2 YFSETQ. The V segment lost 5 bases and the J segment 10 bases; nucleotides outside the gene matches: 11. As DNA, the CDR3 is TGCGCCAGCAGGGCCGAACTAGCGGGAGATCGGGAGCAGTTCTTC. Its translation is CASRAELAGDREQFF.

Many counts were recorded for this clonotype. The chain recombines TRBV12-3 or TRBV12-4 with TRBJ2-1; the match to TRBD2 covers 10 bases. The CDR3 covers 16 residues. V lost 6 bases to trimming and J lost 3 bases; unmatched junction nucleotides: 8. The CDR3 DNA sequence: TGTGCCAGCAGCCGAAGCGGGAGGGGTATCTACAATGAGCAGTTCTTC. Its translation: CASSRSGRGIYNEQFF.

J is TRBJ2-1 and V is TRBV6-1; 12 bases match TRBD2. This CDR3 is 16 amino acids long. Germline CDR1 and CDR2: MNHNS and SASEGT. After removal of 4 bases from V and 5 bases from J, the junction contained 6 bases not matched to a gene. This CDR3 reads CASSALAGGPDNEQFF. The DNA of the CDR3 is TGTGCCAGCAGTGCCCTAGCGGGAGGGCCGGACAATGAGCAGTTCTTC.

The V and J genes are TRBV6-2 or TRBV6-3 and TRBJ2-1; 9 positions agree with TRBD1. V lost 1 base, J lost 7 bases, and 14 bases stayed unmatched. The CDR3 spans 18 residues. In germline, CDR1 is MNHEY, CDR2 SVGEGT. CDR3 nucleotides: TGTGCCAGCAGTTACTTCCCACAGGGGGCGTTAATAGCAAATGAGCAGTTCTTC. It codes for CASSYFPQGALIANEQFF.

The chain couples TRBV7-9 to TRBJ2-5; TRBD1 matches 10 bases. The V and J ends lost 0 bases and 4 bases, in that order; junction bases with no gene match: 2. CDR3 length: 15 amino acids. CDR1 is SEHNR and CDR2 is FQNEAQ in the germline V gene (reference sequence). This chain's CDR3 is CASSLARTGGETQYF. The CDR3 DNA reads as TGTGCCAGCAGCTTAGCGCGGACAGGGGGAGAGACCCAGTACTTC.

At least ten counts were recorded for this clonotype. This chain joins TRBV29-1 and TRBJ2-7; 8 bases are shared with TRBD1. Germline CDR1 is SQVTM and CDR2 is ANQGSEA. CDR3 length: 13 amino acids. Trimming cost V 6 bases and J 0 bases; bases outside gene matches: 4. The CDR3 DNA sequence: TGCAGCGTGGCAGACAGGGGCTCCTACGAGCAGTACTTC. Translating it yields CSVADRGSYEQYF.

This clonotype has ten or more counts. The chain is built from TRBV12-3 or TRBV12-4 and TRBJ2-1; no firm D call. Trimming left V 8 bases short and J 6 bases short, with 17 bases between. This CDR3 has 14 residues. CDR3 loop: CASFPQTRPNEQFF. The CDR3 DNA sequence: TGTGCCAGCTTCCCTCAGACCCGACCCAATGAGCAGTTCTTC.

The chain links TRBV23-1 to TRBJ2-7; D not resolved. TRBV23-1 is sorted into the ORF group, with uncertain function. The CDR3 extends over 12 amino acids. The ends were cut back, 3 bases at V and 2 bases at J, with 5 bases in the middle. As DNA, the CDR3 is TGCGCCAGCAGTCAGAGCCCCTACGAGCAGTACGTC. Its translation is CASSQSPYEQYV.

The table lists this clonotype with many counts. This rearrangement joins TRBV3-1 to TRBJ2-5; no clear D gene. V lost 3 bases and J lost 1, with 6 bases in between. This CDR3 has 13 residues. CDR1 is LGHDT, CDR2 YNNKEL, per germline (reference sequence). DNA of the CDR3: TGTGCCAGCAGCCAGTCCTTCCAAGAGACCCAGTACTTC. Its protein is CASSQSFQETQYF.

This clonotype was found a few times. The V and J genes are TRBV11-2 and TRBJ2-1; 8 bases are shared with TRBD2. Germline assignment: CDR1 SGHAT and CDR2 FQNNGV. V lost 5 bases to trimming and J lost 6 bases; unmatched junction nucleotides: 9. CDR3 length: 15 residues. CDR3 residues: CASSLSGTRSNEQFF. CDR3 nucleotides: TGTGCCAGCAGCCTTAGCGGGACGCGAAGCAATGAGCAGTTCTTC. Combining the CDR3 with reference TRBV11-2 and TRBJ2-1 gives the whole variable domain EAGVAQSPRYKIIEKRQSVAFWCNPISGHATLYWYQQILGQGPKLLIQFQNNGVVDDSQLPKDRFSAERLKGVDSTLKIQPAKLEDSAVYLCASSLSGTRSNEQFFGPGTRLTVL.

The chain recombines TRBV13 with TRBJ2-7; 8 bases match TRBD2. CDR1 and CDR2 (germline): PRHDT, FYEKMQ (reference sequence). The CDR3 spans 17 residues. J was trimmed by 3 bases and V by 8 bases; bases with no gene match: 18. This chain's CDR3 is CASREGLASNDLYEQYF. The CDR3 nucleotides read TGTGCCAGCCGGGAGGGACTGGCCTCAAATGATCTCTACGAGCAGTACTTC.

This clonotype has more than one count but fewer than ten. The gene calls are TRBV29-1 and TRBJ2-7, with D perhaps assigned TRBD1 or TRBD2 (6 bases each). The V and J ends lost 4 bases and 3 bases respectively, with 16 bases between them. CDR3 length equals 14 residues. The germline V gene encodes CDR1 SQVTM and CDR2 ANQGSEA. The CDR3 region is CSVVVQGRNYEQYV. Here the CDR3 DNA reads TGCAGCGTTGTTGTTCAGGGGAGGAACTACGAGCAGTACGTC.

This clonotype was observed many times. V gene TRBV29-1 combines with J gene TRBJ1-2; D not resolved. Germline V lookup: CDR1 SQVTM, CDR2 ANQGSEA. V was shortened by 7 bases and J by 2 bases, with 11 bases between the two germline ends. The CDR3 sequence is 12 residues long. CDR3: CSGRTENYGYTF. CDR3 DNA: TGCAGCGGGCGGACGGAGAACTATGGCTACACCTTC. Combining the CDR3 with reference TRBV29-1 and TRBJ1-2 gives the whole variable domain SAVISQKPSRDICQRGTSLTIQCQVDSQVTMMFWYRQQPGQSLTLIATANQGSEATYESGFVIDKFPISRPNLTFSTLTVSNMSPEDSSIYLCSGRTENYGYTFGSGTRLTVV.

This clonotype was detected many times. This chain connects TRBV20-1 to TRBJ1-5; TRBD1 matches at 8 bases. Losses at the gene ends were 6 bases for V and 9 bases for J; bases not matched to a gene: 7. Germline V gene lookup returns CDR1 DFQATT and CDR2 SNEGSKA (reference sequence). This CDR3 is built from 12 residues. The CDR3 nucleotides are TGCAGTGCAGAGGGACAGGCCTGGCCCCAGCATTTT. Its protein product is CSAEGQAWPQHF.

This clonotype was counted ten times or more. This chain links TRBV10-3 with TRBJ2-1; 8 nucleotides agree with TRBD2. Germline V gene sequence: CDR1 ENHRY, CDR2 SYGVKD. V lost 0 bases to trimming and J lost 6 bases; unmatched junction nucleotides: 7. The CDR3 consists of 16 residues. This CDR3 is CAISESYSLAGNEQFF. CDR3 bases: TGTGCCATCAGTGAGTCATATTCGCTAGCGGGCAATGAGCAGTTCTTC.

This clonotype has ten or more counts. The chain employs TRBV4-3 and TRBJ2-2, with 10 bases identical to TRBD2. The CDR3 consists of 18 residues. Germline V lookup: CDR1 LGHNA, CDR2 YSLEER. Trimming took 5 bases from V and 1 from J; bases not matched to a gene: 10. The chain's CDR3 is CASSEAGTSDLNTGELFF. For the CDR3, the DNA is TGCGCCAGCAGCGAAGCCGGGACTAGCGACTTGAACACCGGGGAGCTGTTTTTT.

Ten or more counts support this clonotype. The rearrangement joins TRBV15 to TRBJ1-2; D unclear. CDR3 length: 14 amino acids. Trimming removed 0 bases at V and 4 bases at J, with 9 bases between. The germline gives CDR1 LNHNV, CDR2 YYDKDF (reference sequence). The CDR3 reads CATSRDRRGYGYTF. As DNA, the CDR3 is TGTGCCACCAGCAGAGATCGTCGGGGCTATGGCTACACCTTC. The full variable domain, with the rest looked up from reference TRBV15 and TRBJ1-2, is DAMVIQNPRYQVTQFGKPVTLSCSQTLNHNVMYWYQQKSSQAPKLLFHYYDKDFNNEADTPDNFQSRRPNTSFCFLDIRSPGLGDTAMYLCATSRDRRGYGYTFGSGTRLTVV.

The chain uses TRBV7-2 and TRBJ2-3; 7 bases align to TRBD2. From germline, CDR1 is SGHTA and CDR2 FQGNSA. This CDR3 has 15 amino acids. Trimming removed 5 bases from V and 4 bases from J; junction bases left unmatched: 9. CDR3 protein: CASSPRGGSADTQYF. DNA for the CDR3: TGTGCCAGCAGCCCTAGGGGCGGGAGCGCAGATACGCAGTATTTT.

This clonotype was seen ten or more times. The chain employs TRBV12-3 or TRBV12-4 and TRBJ2-1; D unresolved. The ends were cut back, 9 bases at V and 7 bases at J, with 22 bases in the middle. The CDR3 has 15 residues. The CDR3 loop reads CASTASGSFPNEQFF. In DNA, the CDR3 is TGTGCCAGTACGGCGTCGGGCAGTTTTCCGAATGAGCAGTTCTTC.

This clonotype was counted many times. The CDR3 region is CASSLMGGQGAFF. CDR3 in DNA: TGTGCCAGCAGCTTAATGGGGGGACAGGGAGCTTTCTTT. The rearrangement joins TRBV7-3 to TRBJ1-1; 9 nucleotides align to TRBD1. The V gene's germline CDR1 is SGHTA and CDR2 FQGTGA. The CDR3 has 13 residues. V shed 1 base and J 10 bases; nucleotides not matched to a gene: 4.

The chain uses TRBV15 and TRBJ1-3; the match to TRBD1 covers 9 bases. The CDR3 is 16 residues long. Germline loops: CDR1 LNHNV, CDR2 YYDKDF (reference sequence). J was trimmed by 3 bases and V by 2 bases; bases with no gene match: 5. The CDR3 DNA sequence: TGTGCCACCAGCAGAAACAGGGGGCAAGGTGGAAACACCATATATTTT. Its protein product is CATSRNRGQGGNTIYF.

This clonotype was recorded many times. The V and J genes are TRBV6-1 and TRBJ1-2; TRBD1 matches at 7 bases. The CDR3 loop spans 14 amino acids. V dropped 5 bases and J dropped 4; count of bases not matched to a gene: 7. The germline V gene has CDR1 MNHNS and CDR2 SASEGT. CDR3 in amino acids: CASSPGQASYGYTF. Here the CDR3 DNA reads TGTGCCAGCAGTCCCGGACAGGCGAGCTATGGCTACACCTTC.

The sample holds many counts of this clonotype. The chain uses TRBV12-3 or TRBV12-4 and TRBJ1-5; possible D gene TRBD1, 6 bases. This CDR3 spans 15 amino acids. Trimming took off 5 bases at V and 1 base at J, with 12 bases between the two ends. The CDR3 sequence is CASSRSDRSNQPQHF. DNA for the CDR3: TGTGCCAGCAGTAGATCCGACAGGAGCAATCAGCCCCAGCATTTT.

The gene calls are TRBV5-6 and TRBJ2-3; D is undetermined. This CDR3 contains 16 residues. Trimming removed 3 bases from V and 2 bases from J, with 16 bases in between. Germline V gene sequence: CDR1 SGHDT, CDR2 YYEEEE. CDR3 sequence (DNA): TGTGCCAGCAGCTATACCACTACAGCCCACACAGATACGCAGTATTTT. As protein: CASSYTTTAHTDTQYF.

This clonotype was recorded a few times. The V and J genes are TRBV10-3 and TRBJ1-1; D may be TRBD1 (6 bases). V dropped 0 bases and J dropped 10 bases, with 12 bases sitting between them. The germline V gene encodes CDR1 ENHRY and CDR2 SYGVKD. The CDR3 runs 13 residues. The CDR3 sequence: CAISESGGIGAFF. The CDR3 DNA sequence: TGTGCCATCAGTGAGTCAGGGGGTATCGGAGCTTTCTTT.

This clonotype was seen ten or more times. The rearrangement uses TRBV12-3 or TRBV12-4 and TRBJ2-5; D is perhaps TRBD2 (6 bases). CDR3 size: 14 residues. Trimming took off 6 bases at V and 2 bases at J, with 13 bases between the two ends. The CDR3 bases are TGTGCCAGCAGCCCGGACTATAATCAAGAGACCCAGTACTTC. Translated: CASSPDYNQETQYF.

The CDR3 DNA is TGTGCCAGCAGGTCGACAGGGTATGAAGCTTTCTTT. Its protein is CASRSTGYEAFF. The V and J genes are TRBV28 and TRBJ1-1, with TRBD1 identical over 7 bases. Germline values: CDR1 MDHEN, CDR2 SYDVKM. After removal of 6 bases from V and 7 bases from J, the junction contained 5 bases not matched to a gene. The CDR3 runs to 12 residues. The complete variable domain, with remaining parts taken from reference TRBV28 and TRBJ1-1, reads DVKVTQSSRYLVKRTGEKVFLECVQDMDHENMFWYRQDPGLGLRLIYFSYDVKMKEKGDIPEGYSVSREKKERFSLILESASTNQTSMYLCASRSTGYEAFFGQGTRLTVV.